The 21 T cell receptor beta chains given below trace back to one sample, sequenced in a study of T cell responses to AZD1222 COVID-19 vaccine. Sequencing was performed with immunoSEQ multiplex PCR; in TCRdb, only in-frame clones are kept and a portion is missing. Counted here are more than 150,000 clones, over 80% occurring once; the ten biggest clones make up about a tenth. Sequencing was performed on peripheral blood, taken 28 days after the second AZD1222 dose. All receptors come from an adult who received the AZD1222 COVID-19 vaccine.

The rearrangement links TRBV6-5 to TRBJ2-7; TRBD2 matches at 13 bases. Germline CDR1 is MNHEY and CDR2 is SVGAGI. CDR3 length: 16 amino acids. J was trimmed by 6 bases and V by 2 bases; bases with no gene match: 7. CDR3 DNA: TGTGCCAGCAGTTACCCCGGGACTAGCGGGACTCGCGAGCAGTACTTC. Translating gives CASSYPGTSGTREQYF.

The chain recombines TRBV5-1 with TRBJ2-3; the D gene could be TRBD1 or TRBD2 (6 bases each). Germline loops: CDR1 SGHRS, CDR2 YFSETQ. The CDR3 sequence is 19 residues long. Trimming cost V 2 bases and J 0 bases, with 22 bases left between them. The CDR3 here is CASSLSSRGHTSSTDTQYF. CDR3 DNA: TGCGCCAGCAGCTTATCATCGCGGGGACATACCTCTAGCACAGATACGCAGTATTTT.

V is TRBV28 and J is TRBJ2-3; no clear D. Germline CDR1 and CDR2: MDHEN and SYDVKM. Trimming shortened V by 4 bases and J by 1 base, and 6 bases separated the two germline ends. This CDR3 comprises 13 residues. In nucleotides, the CDR3 is TGTGCCAGCAGTTCCAGCGGCACAGATACGCAGTATTTT. This translates into CASSSSGTDTQYF.

The V call is TRBV7-2, the J call TRBJ2-1; a possible D gene is TRBD1 (5 bases). Germline CDR1 SGHTA, CDR2 FQGNSA. With 0 bases removed from V and 4 bases from J, the gap between germline ends came to 10 bases. The CDR3 has 15 residues. CDR3 bases: TGTGCCAGCAGCTTAGCGTCCCCAGGGTACAATGAGCAGTTCTTC. Protein: CASSLASPGYNEQFF.

The chain uses TRBV6-2 or TRBV6-3 and TRBJ1-2; 8 positions agree with TRBD1. Germline V gene data show CDR1 as MNHEY and CDR2 as SVGEGT. The CDR3 runs to 14 residues. Trimming removed 2 bases from V and 6 bases from J; junction bases left unmatched: 5. The CDR3 loop reads CASSYDRGMNGYTF. The CDR3 nucleotides read TGTGCCAGCAGTTACGACAGGGGAATGAATGGCTACACCTTC.

Here the CDR3 DNA reads TGTGCCAGCAGGGACCCGGGGGGCCCTCCCAATGAGCAGTTCTTC. This sequence encodes CASRDPGGPPNEQFF. The genes are TRBV5-8 and TRBJ2-1, with D possibly matching TRBD2 (7 bases). Germline V gene lookup returns CDR1 SGHTS and CDR2 YDEGEE. Trimming left V 5 bases short and J 6 bases short, with 18 bases between. CDR3 size: 15 residues.

Only one count was recorded for this clone. V is TRBV7-2 and J is TRBJ1-5; 7 bases are shared with TRBD1. V shed 5 bases, J shed 5 bases, and the junction held 9 bases outside the gene matches. The CDR3 runs to 15 residues. CDR1 is SGHTA, CDR2 FQGNSA, per germline. CDR3 DNA sequence: TGTGCCAGCAGCCTAACGGGACAGACCCATCAGCCCCAGCATTTT. It codes for CASSLTGQTHQPQHF.

This clone was detected a few times. The chain joins TRBV30 to TRBJ1-6; no reliable D call. The germline V gene encodes CDR1 GTSNPN and CDR2 SVGIG (reference sequence). The length of the CDR3 is 13 residues. V was pared by 0 bases and J by 7 bases, with 7 bases between. CDR3 sequence: CAWSVPGNSPLHF. For the CDR3, the DNA is TGTGCCTGGAGTGTACCGGGGAATTCACCCCTCCACTTT. Together with reference TRBV30 and TRBJ1-6, the CDR3 gives the full variable domain: SQTIHQWPATLVQPVGSPLSLECTVEGTSNPNLYWYRQAAGRGLQLLFYSVGIGQISSEVPQNLSASRPQDRQFILSSKKLLLSDSGFYLCAWSVPGNSPLHFGNGTRLTVT.

The count of this clone is one. The chain joins TRBV4-2 to TRBJ2-7; no clear D. The V and J ends lost 3 bases and 3 bases respectively, with 9 bases between them. The CDR3 totals 13 residues. Germline CDR1 and CDR2: LGHNA and YNFKEQ. The CDR3 protein is CASSHSGHYEQYF. Here the CDR3 DNA reads TGTGCCAGCAGCCACTCAGGCCACTACGAGCAGTACTTC.

The chain joins TRBV6-5 to TRBJ1-6; D call uncertain. V dropped 7 bases and J dropped 7 bases, with 11 bases sitting between them. Looked up from germline, CDR1 is MNHEY and CDR2 is SVGAGI. This CDR3 has 13 amino acids. CDR3 residues: CASMAAFNSPLHF. CDR3 DNA: TGTGCCAGCATGGCTGCGTTCAATTCACCCCTCCACTTT.

This clone has a single count. The chain employs TRBV11-1 and TRBJ2-1; possible D gene TRBD1, 5 bases. This CDR3 contains 15 residues. The germline CDR1 and CDR2 sequences are SGHAT and FQDESV (reference sequence). Deletions cut 3 bases from V and 0 bases from J, with 9 bases between. The CDR3 region has the DNA TGTGCCAGCAGCTTGAGAAGGGGCTCCTACAATGAGCAGTTCTTC. This gives the protein CASSLRRGSYNEQFF.

V gene TRBV7-2 combines with J gene TRBJ1-1, with TRBD1 matching 9 bases. Germline CDR1 and CDR2: SGHTA and FQGNSA. V trimming: 5 bases; J trimming: 0 bases; junction bases outside the gene matches: 4. The CDR3 length is 15 residues. CDR3 residues: CASSRRQGVNTEAFF. The DNA of the CDR3 is TGTGCCAGCAGCCGGAGACAGGGGGTGAACACTGAAGCTTTCTTT.

This chain joins TRBV14 and TRBJ1-2; perhaps TRBD1 as D (5 bases). This CDR3 is 14 amino acids long. Deletions cut 1 base from V and 5 bases from J, with 11 bases between. Germline V gene sequence: CDR1 SGHDN, CDR2 FVKESK. In nucleotides, the CDR3 is TGTGCCAGCAGCCAAGGATCCAGGGATTATGGCTACACCTTC. Residues: CASSQGSRDYGYTF.

The chain has TRBV2 and TRBJ1-1; D perhaps matches TRBD1 (5 bases). The V and J ends lost 6 bases and 8 bases respectively, with 16 bases between them. This CDR3 spans 13 amino acids. From germline, CDR1 is SNHLY and CDR2 FYNNEI. CDR3 bases: TGTGCCAGCAGCGGCACGGGGGGTGGGGAAGCTTTCTTT. It translates to CASSGTGGGEAFF.

The rearrangement joins TRBV5-4 to TRBJ2-5; 13 bases match TRBD2. The CDR3 extends over 15 amino acids. CDR1 and CDR2 (germline): SGHNT, YYREEE (reference sequence). The V and J ends lost 1 base and 4 bases, in that order; junction bases with no gene match: 1. The CDR3 DNA reads TGTGCCAGCAGCTTGACTAGCGGGAGGGCAGAGACCCAGTACTTC. Translation gives CASSLTSGRAETQYF.

The chain combines TRBV19 with TRBJ2-2, with 7 bases fitting TRBD2. Germline values: CDR1 LNHDA, CDR2 SQIVND (reference sequence). V lost 0 bases to trimming and J lost 7 bases; unmatched junction nucleotides: 2. This CDR3 contains 14 residues. The CDR3 coding sequence is TGTGCCAGTAGTATAGATCTAGCGGTCGGGGAGCTGTTTTTT. It translates to CASSIDLAVGELFF.

This chain joins TRBV29-1 and TRBJ1-2; no clear D. Deletions cut 2 bases from V and 4 bases from J, with 14 bases between. CDR1 and CDR2 (germline): SQVTM, ANQGSEA. This CDR3 spans 14 amino acids. The CDR3 DNA reads as TGCAGCGTTGAACACCCGAAGGGTGGCTATGGCTACACCTTC. Protein: CSVEHPKGGYGYTF.

The V and J genes are TRBV19 and TRBJ2-7; TRBD2 aligns across 14 bases. The germline V gene has CDR1 LNHDA and CDR2 SQIVND (reference sequence). The CDR3 runs 18 residues. J gave up 0 bases and V 5 bases, and 9 bases lay outside the gene matches. The CDR3 loop is CASSSGGTSGRGSYEQYF. In DNA form, the CDR3 reads TGTGCCAGTAGTTCCGGGGGGACTAGCGGGAGAGGCTCCTACGAGCAGTACTTC. The whole variable domain, remainder taken from reference TRBV19 and TRBJ2-7, is DGGITQSPKYLFRKEGQNVTLSCEQNLNHDAMYWYRQDPGQGLRLIYYSQIVNDFQKGDIAEGYSVSREKKESFPLTVTSAQKNPTAFYLCASSSGGTSGRGSYEQYFGPGTRLTVT.

The rearrangement joins TRBV6-1 to TRBJ2-1; TRBD2 matches 12 bases. Germline CDR1 is MNHNS and CDR2 is SASEGT. The CDR3 is 15 residues long. Unmatched junction bases numbered 6, after V lost 2 bases and J lost 10 bases. The CDR3 loop reads CASSEPSGRALEQFF. CDR3 in DNA: TGTGCCAGCAGTGAACCTAGCGGGAGGGCCTTAGAGCAGTTCTTC.

This sequence joins TRBV29-1 and TRBJ2-7; 10 nucleotides agree with TRBD2. Looked up from germline, CDR1 is SQVTM and CDR2 is ANQGSEA. This CDR3 spans 17 amino acids. V lost 6 bases, J lost 1 base, and 15 bases stayed unmatched. The DNA of the CDR3 is TGCAGCGTCCGGGGCGCACCGATTAGCGGGAGGTCCTACGAGCAGTACTTC. Translation: CSVRGAPISGRSYEQYF.

The chain uses TRBV29-1 and TRBJ1-1; D might be TRBD1 (6 bases). CDR3 length: 10 residues. CDR1 and CDR2 (germline): SQVTM, ANQGSEA. The V end was cut by 6 bases, the J end by 9 bases, with 11 bases between. The CDR3 region is CSVTGTKAFF. The CDR3 DNA is TGCAGCGTAACAGGGACGAAAGCTTTCTTT.